This T cell receptor (beta chain) was documented in a study of T cell changes during pregnancy in multiple sclerosis. The sample holds one count of this clone. In germline, CDR1 is SGHNT, CDR2 YYREEE (reference sequence). V lost 4 bases and J lost 0, with 10 bases in between. The CDR3 runs to 15 residues. Repertoires were generated with immunoSEQ multiplex PCR, while TCRdb's copy carries only in-frame clones and drops some. The data contain under 60,000 clones, approximately 92% of them singletons. Sequences were derived from CD4+ T cells from peripheral blood mononuclear cells, sampled in the third trimester of pregnancy. This chain uses TRBV5-4 with TRBJ2-2; TRBD2 might be the D (5 bases). The TCR sequence derives from a female donor with multiple sclerosis, enrolled in a pregnancy study. The CDR3 spells CASSPGLANTGELFF. CDR3 bases: TGTGCCAGCAGCCCCGGACTGGCGAACACCGGGGAGCTGTTTTTT.